These T cell receptor beta chains were read from a single sample in a study of T cell changes during pregnancy in multiple sclerosis. Assay: immunoSEQ multiplex PCR; the TCRdb copy retains only in-frame clones and omits some. The data contain 75,000 to 100,000 clones, 90% of them singletons. The specimen comprised peripheral blood, sampled in the second trimester of pregnancy. All receptors come from a female donor in good health, enrolled as a control in a pregnancy study. Both conserved end residues are part of each CDR3. The D gene is left open where the match is weak.

length: 14
D: NA
V: TRBV5-1
CDR3: CASSSGVSNSPLHF

length: 12
D: NA
V: TRBV10-3
CDR3: CAISEGAETQYF

length: 18
D: TRBD2
V: TRBV4-1
CDR3: CASSQGGRRGGLNNEQFF

length: 14
D: TRBD2
V: TRBV27
CDR3: CASSLGTSAHEQYF

length: 17
D: NA
V: TRBV28
CDR3: CASSGGDSSSGANVLTF

length: 15
D: NA
V: TRBV18
CDR3: CASSPAGFEGGPLHF

length: 12
D: NA
V: TRBV6-5
CDR3: CASSQSRGWAFF

length: 15
D: TRBD1
V: TRBV7-6
CDR3: CASSPGTGNTGELFF

length: 15
D: TRBD1
V: TRBV7-9
CDR3: CASSLAGTGNEKLFF

length: 13
D: NA
V: TRBV19
CDR3: CASRAGGNQPQHF

length: 13
D: NA
V: TRBV27
CDR3: CASKGSQSYEQYF

length: 16
D: TRBD2
V: TRBV4-3
CDR3: CASSQGSGGSTDTQYF

length: 14
D: TRBD1
V: TRBV5-4
CDR3: CASSFHRGRNEQYF

length: 15
D: TRBD1
V: TRBV6-1
CDR3: CASSDQGAGNTEAFF

length: 15
D: NA
V: TRBV7-2
CDR3: CASSPSTGSEQPQHF

length: 15
D: TRBD2
V: TRBV6-4
CDR3: CASSEEAGLYNEQFF

length: 16
D: NA
V: TRBV5-6
CDR3: CASSLWMTVSNNEQFF

length: 15
D: NA
V: TRBV7-8
CDR3: CASSFGQPGNTEAFF

length: 13
D: NA
V: TRBV27
CDR3: CASSVDPSSPLHF

length: 18
D: TRBD1
V: TRBV5-1
CDR3: CASSIYSGDRVGTYEQYF

length: 16
D: TRBD1
V: TRBV6-6
CDR3: CASSYSPGTGVDGYTF

length: 15
D: NA
V: TRBV5-1
CDR3: CASSLVLGAGYEQYF

length: 13
D: NA
V: TRBV7-2
CDR3: CASSSQQGYEQYF

length: 18
D: TRBD2
V: TRBV4-1
CDR3: CASSQATEGLAGGETQYF

length: 14
D: NA
V: TRBV6-5
CDR3: CASSYDRWDTEAFF

length: 15
D: TRBD1
V: TRBV28
CDR3: CASRDGTGHNQPQHF

length: 13
D: NA
V: TRBV27
CDR3: CASSVTGPYEQYF

length: 14
D: NA
V: TRBV28
CDR3: CASSNRVGGNTIYF

length: 14
D: NA
V: TRBV6-5
CDR3: CASSPGHRVRGYTF

length: 15
D: NA
V: TRBV2
CDR3: CASSEALGGGSPLHF

length: 16
D: NA
V: TRBV9
CDR3: CASSVKSGTRAYEQYF

length: 14
D: TRBD1
V: TRBV30
CDR3: CAWSRGRGRDGYTF

length: 15
D: TRBD2
V: TRBV4-2
CDR3: CASSQGLAGSYEQYF

length: 15
D: NA
V: TRBV6-1
CDR3: CASSEGGAGLIEAFF

length: 16
D: NA
V: TRBV27
CDR3: CASSWKRTASSYEQYF

length: 14
D: NA
V: TRBV11-2
CDR3: CASSEAWSTDEQFF

length: 17
D: TRBD2
V: TRBV15
CDR3: CATSRDSLAGSTDTQYF

length: 14
D: NA
V: TRBV19
CDR3: CASTETGGATEAFF

length: 16
D: TRBD1
V: TRBV5-1
CDR3: CASSLAGGGHNEKLFF

length: 14
D: NA
V: TRBV5-1
CDR3: CASGSQSSITEAFF

length: 14
D: NA
V: TRBV18
CDR3: CASSPAATTDTQYF

length: 18
D: NA
V: TRBV27
CDR3: CASSHLPWTVPWYTEAFF

length: 15
D: NA
V: TRBV7-2
CDR3: CASSPNAGLNTEAFF

length: 14
D: TRBD1
V: TRBV10-3
CDR3: CAIREGALNTEAFF

length: 15
D: NA
V: TRBV7-9
CDR3: CASSPIGAGTDTQYF

length: 17
D: NA
V: TRBV18
CDR3: CASSPGGTRLSNYGYTF

length: 12
D: NA
V: TRBV7-2
CDR3: CASSFTVYEQYF

length: 11
D: NA
V: TRBV5-1
CDR3: CASREKNIQYF

length: 15
D: NA
V: TRBV7-6
CDR3: CASSLESGQQYGYTF

length: 15
D: TRBD1
V: TRBV9
CDR3: CASSVATGGAYEQYF

length: 18
D: NA
V: TRBV7-9
CDR3: CASSLDPGGRPYQETQYF